This TCR beta chain was found in a study of shared clonotypes between healthy human individuals. In regard to this clone: Its target is unknown.

Every donor, a Caucasian adult, lived in Nashville, Tennessee. From CD4+ cells came CD45RA+ naive and CD45RA-negative memory subsets. An even split of each subset's genomic DNA across several immunoSEQ plates was performed. The table came from immunoSEQ multiplex PCR; TCRdb's copy has only in-frame clones and leaves some out. The sample lists about 1.5 million clones, approximately 98% occurring once. Whole-study results and caveats: Few donors limited the genetic and exposure-history diversity represented.

The TCR comes from a man aged 30-40 years in good health. Sequenced sample: naive CD4+ T cells sorted from blood. Subset indicated: CD45RA+ positively selected.

CDR3 DNA sequence: TGTGCCAGCAGCCTTACCAGCTTAACGGACGAGCAGTACTTC. As protein: CASSLTSLTDEQYF. The V and J genes are TRBV4-2 and TRBJ2-7, with D hard to call. Germline V gives CDR1 LGHNA, CDR2 YNFKEQ. The V end was cut by 4 bases, the J end by 5 bases, with 15 bases between. This CDR3 spans 14 amino acids.